One sample yielded the 9 T cell receptor beta chains listed below, sequenced in a study of control samples from healthy donors and cancer patients. TCRdb's table, derived via immunoSEQ multiplex PCR, lists solely in-frame clones and lacks some. The data contain 150,000 to 180,000 clones, more than 85% of them singletons. What was sequenced was blood. Receptors originate from a man aged 45 to 65 in good health.

The V and J genes are TRBV10-2 and TRBJ2-7; D unclear. Per germline, CDR1 WSHSY and CDR2 SAAADI. Between the trimmed V and J ends, which lost 0 bases and 2 bases, there was a span of 5 bases. The CDR3 has 13 amino acids. The CDR3 sequence: CASSESGTYEQYF. In DNA form, the CDR3 reads TGCGCCAGCAGTGAGTCAGGGACCTACGAGCAGTACTTC.

V and J are TRBV12-3 or TRBV12-4 and TRBJ1-2, with TRBD1 identical over 10 bases. Germline trimming cut 6 bases from V and 7 bases from J; bases unmatched to any gene: 5. The CDR3 is made up of 13 amino acids. CDR3 residues: CASSRTGGGGYTF. The DNA of the CDR3 is TGTGCCAGCAGCCGGACAGGGGGAGGTGGCTACACCTTC.

J is TRBJ2-2 and V is TRBV3-1 (or the pseudogene TRBV3-2); D is undetermined. CDR3 size: 17 residues. Trimming took 0 bases from V and 2 from J, leaving 13 bases between them. Germline CDR1 and CDR2: LGHDT and YNNKEL (reference sequence). The CDR3 here is CASSQDWVSTNTGELFF. DNA for the CDR3: TGTGCCAGCAGCCAAGACTGGGTTAGCACTAACACCGGGGAGCTGTTTTTT.

The V and J genes are TRBV2 and TRBJ2-2; D not certain. V dropped 6 bases and J dropped 2 bases, with 13 bases sitting between them. Germline V gene sequence: CDR1 SNHLY, CDR2 FYNNEI. This CDR3 contains 15 residues. The CDR3: CASRQSPENTGELFF. CDR3 bases: TGTGCCAGCAGGCAGTCCCCAGAAAACACCGGGGAGCTGTTTTTT.

This rearrangement joins TRBV28 to TRBJ1-3; 8 bases line up with TRBD1. The CDR3 runs to 17 residues. V lost 0 bases and J lost 3; bases outside the gene matches: 7. Germline assignment: CDR1 MDHEN and CDR2 SYDVKM. The CDR3 DNA is TGTGCCAGCAGTTTATGGGGCAGGGGGCTCGGTGGAAACACCATATATTTT. This codes for CASSLWGRGLGGNTIYF.

V usage is TRBV5-6 and J usage is TRBJ2-5, with 16 nucleotides matching TRBD2. The CDR3 runs to 18 residues. V was pared by 3 bases and J by 1 base, with 6 bases of the junction left unmatched. Germline V gene sequence: CDR1 SGHDT, CDR2 YYEEEE. CDR3 sequence reads: CASSWGLAGGAAQETQYF. The CDR3 nucleotides read TGTGCCAGCAGCTGGGGACTAGCGGGGGGGGCCGCCCAAGAGACCCAGTACTTC.

CDR3 bases: TGTGCCAGCGGGAGGGACCAGGGCGAGCAGTACTTC. It codes for CASGRDQGEQYF. The chain employs TRBV6-5 and TRBJ2-7; 7 bases are shared with TRBD2. With V trimmed by 8 bases and J by 6 bases, 7 bases remained unmatched. Looked up from germline, CDR1 is MNHEY and CDR2 is SVGAGI. The CDR3 is made up of 12 amino acids.

V is TRBV6-6 and J is TRBJ1-6; D might be TRBD1 (6 bases). V was cut by 4 bases and J by 7 bases, with 14 bases left in between. Germline V CDR1 and CDR2: MNHNY, SVGAGI (reference sequence). The CDR3 consists of 15 residues. Here the CDR3 DNA reads TGTGCCAGCAGTTCTACGACAGGAACCAATTCACCCCTCCACTTT. Its protein is CASSSTTGTNSPLHF.

CDR3 sequence: CASSDRQQQPQHF. CDR3 DNA: TGTGCCAGCAGTGACAGGCAACAGCAGCCCCAGCATTTT. The genes are TRBV25-1 and TRBJ1-5, with D hard to call. The V end lost 3 bases, the J end lost 7 bases, and 10 bases lay between the germline ends. Looked up from germline, CDR1 is MGHDK and CDR2 is SYGVNS. There are 13 residues in the CDR3. Variable domain in full (rest from reference TRBV25-1 and TRBJ1-5): EADIYQTPRYLVIGTGKKITLECSQTMGHDKMYWYQQDPGMELHLIHYSYGVNSTEKGDLSSESTVSRIRTEHFPLTLESARPSHTSQYLCASSDRQQQPQHFGDGTRLSIL.